This TCR beta chain came from a study of STAT5B mutations in CD4+ large granular lymphocyte leukemia. The CDR3 length is 16 residues. V lost 3 bases to trimming and J lost 1 base, with 14 bases between them. The germline CDR1 and CDR2 sequences are SNHLY and FYNNEI. Using immunoSEQ multiplex PCR, the repertoire was profiled, and TCRdb retains in-frame clones only, with some absent. The data hold 30,000 to 40,000 clones, with 70% to 90% observed a single time. The source material was CD4+ T cells from blood buffy coats. The J gene is TRBJ2-3, the V gene TRBV2; a weak D match, TRBD2 (6 bases). The source is a human donor in good health. CDR3: CASSDMGGVGTDTQYF. The CDR3 bases are TGTGCCAGCAGTGACATGGGCGGGGTGGGCACAGATACGCAGTATTTT.